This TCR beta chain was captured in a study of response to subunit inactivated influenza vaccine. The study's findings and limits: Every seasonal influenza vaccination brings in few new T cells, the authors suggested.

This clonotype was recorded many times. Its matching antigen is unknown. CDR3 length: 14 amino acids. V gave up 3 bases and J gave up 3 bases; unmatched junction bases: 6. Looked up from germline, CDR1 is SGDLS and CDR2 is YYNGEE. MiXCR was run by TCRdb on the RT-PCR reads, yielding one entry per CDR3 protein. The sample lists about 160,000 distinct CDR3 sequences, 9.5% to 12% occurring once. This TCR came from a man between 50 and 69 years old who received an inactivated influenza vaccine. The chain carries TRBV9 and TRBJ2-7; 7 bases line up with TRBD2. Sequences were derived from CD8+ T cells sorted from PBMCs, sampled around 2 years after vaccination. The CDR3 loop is CASSAGLVNYEQYF. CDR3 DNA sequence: TGTGCCAGCAGCGCCGGACTAGTCAACTACGAGCAGTACTTC.